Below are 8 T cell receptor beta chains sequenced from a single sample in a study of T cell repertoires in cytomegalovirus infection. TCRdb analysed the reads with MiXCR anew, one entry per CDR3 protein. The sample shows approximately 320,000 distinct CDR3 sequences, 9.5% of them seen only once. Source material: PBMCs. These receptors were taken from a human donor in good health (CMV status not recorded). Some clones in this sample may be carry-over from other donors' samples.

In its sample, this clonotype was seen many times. CDR3 in DNA: TGTGCCAGCAGCTTGACTAGCGGGAGAGGTGAGCAGTTCTTC. This sequence encodes CASSLTSGRGEQFF. The chain uses TRBV7-2 and TRBJ2-1; 12 nucleotides align to TRBD2. The CDR3 runs 14 residues. Germline values: CDR1 SGHTA, CDR2 FQGNSA. V shed 3 bases, J shed 9 bases, and the junction held 3 bases outside the gene matches.

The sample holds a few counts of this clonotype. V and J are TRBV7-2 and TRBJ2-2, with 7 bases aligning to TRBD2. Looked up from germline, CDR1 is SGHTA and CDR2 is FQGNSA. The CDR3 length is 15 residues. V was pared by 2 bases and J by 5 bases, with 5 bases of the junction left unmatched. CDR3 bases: TGTGCCAGCAGCTTATGGGAGGGGAGGACCGGGGAGCTGTTTTTT. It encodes CASSLWEGRTGELFF.

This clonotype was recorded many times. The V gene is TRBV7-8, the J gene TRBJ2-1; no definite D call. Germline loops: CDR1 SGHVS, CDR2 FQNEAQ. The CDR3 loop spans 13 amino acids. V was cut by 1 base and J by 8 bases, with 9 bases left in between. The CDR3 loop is CASSLGHLDEQFF. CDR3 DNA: TGTGCCAGCAGCTTAGGTCATCTGGATGAGCAGTTCTTC.

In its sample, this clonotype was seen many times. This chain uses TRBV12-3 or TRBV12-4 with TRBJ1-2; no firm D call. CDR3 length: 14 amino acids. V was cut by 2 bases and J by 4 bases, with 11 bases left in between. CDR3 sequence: CASSLSAGVYGYTF. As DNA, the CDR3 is TGTGCCAGCAGTTTAAGCGCCGGCGTCTATGGCTACACCTTC.

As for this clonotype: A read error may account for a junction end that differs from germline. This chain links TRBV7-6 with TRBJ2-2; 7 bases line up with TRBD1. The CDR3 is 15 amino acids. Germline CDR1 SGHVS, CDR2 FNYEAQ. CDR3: CASSDRVASTGELIF. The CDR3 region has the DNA TGTGCCAGCTCAGACAGGGTCGCTTCCACCGGGGAGCTGATTTTT.

The CDR3 DNA is TGTGCCAGCTCACGAGTAGCGGGAACCTACAATGAGCAGTTCTTC. It specifies CASSRVAGTYNEQFF. This chain joins TRBV18 and TRBJ2-1; 8 bases agree with TRBD2. CDR1 KGHSH and CDR2 LQKENI come from the germline V gene. This CDR3 is 15 amino acids long. J lost 2 bases, V lost 4 bases, and 4 bases had no gene match.

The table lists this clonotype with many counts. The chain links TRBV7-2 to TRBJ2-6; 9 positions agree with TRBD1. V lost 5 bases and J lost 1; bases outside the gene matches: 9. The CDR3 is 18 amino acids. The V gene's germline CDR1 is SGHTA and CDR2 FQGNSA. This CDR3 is CASSKRQGGSSGANVLTF. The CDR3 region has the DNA TGTGCCAGCAGCAAAAGACAGGGGGGTTCGTCTGGGGCCAACGTCCTGACTTTC.

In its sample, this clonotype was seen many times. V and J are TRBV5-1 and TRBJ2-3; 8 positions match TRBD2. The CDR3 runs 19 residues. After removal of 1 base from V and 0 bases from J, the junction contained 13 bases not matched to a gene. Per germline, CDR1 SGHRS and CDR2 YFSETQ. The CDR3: CASSLFRIQKRGSTDTQYF. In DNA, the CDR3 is TGCGCCAGCAGCTTGTTTCGCATCCAAAAGCGGGGGAGCACAGATACGCAGTATTTT.